Shown below are 12 T cell receptor beta chains from a single sample sequenced in a study of blood T cell repertoires in COVID-19. TCRdb keeps only in-frame clones here, not all; method: immunoSEQ multiplex PCR. The sample has 69,000 or so clones, 80% to 90% seen once. Sequencing input: peripheral blood. All receptors derive from a woman aged 80 or over with active or convalescent COVID-19.

The gene calls are TRBV5-1 and TRBJ2-1; no firm D call. Germline V gene lookup returns CDR1 SGHRS and CDR2 YFSETQ. The V gene lost 2 bases and the J gene lost 2 bases, with 8 bases spanning the gap. The CDR3 is 14 residues long. CDR3 sequence (DNA): TGCGCCAGCAGCTTCTCCCTCGCCTACAATGAGCAGTTCTTC. The encoded protein is CASSFSLAYNEQFF.

This clone appeared once. This sequence joins TRBV6-2 or TRBV6-3 and TRBJ1-5; D is perhaps TRBD1 (5 bases). Germline CDR1 MNHEY, CDR2 SVGEGT. V gave up 1 base and J gave up 2 bases, with 9 bases separating them. The CDR3 length is 15 residues. The CDR3 DNA follows: TGTGCCAGCAGTTACTTAGGGGTTGGCAATCAGCCCCAGCATTTT. Translation gives CASSYLGVGNQPQHF.

The CDR3 nucleotides are TGCGCCAGCAGCCAAGATATAGCGGGGGCACAAGAGACCCAGTACTTC. Protein sequence: CASSQDIAGAQETQYF. The J gene is TRBJ2-5, the V gene TRBV4-1; TRBD2 agrees at 9 bases. In germline, CDR1 is MGHRA, CDR2 YSYEKL. J gave up 2 bases and V 0 bases, and 4 bases lay outside the gene matches. The CDR3 sequence is 16 residues long.

The chain couples TRBV7-9 to TRBJ2-7; D is perhaps TRBD2 (6 bases). Germline V gene lookup returns CDR1 SEHNR and CDR2 FQNEAQ (reference sequence). The CDR3 sequence is 11 residues long. Deletions cut 5 bases from V and 6 bases from J, with 8 bases between. The CDR3 region has the DNA TGTGCCAGCAGCCGGGAGTTCGAGCAGTACTTC. Translation: CASSREFEQYF.

This chain joins TRBV21-1 and TRBJ2-7; no check of the table's D call, TRBD2, against the DNA was made. TRBV21-1 constitutes a pseudogene. The CDR3 has 13 residues. Here the CDR3 DNA reads TGTGCAACCCCTCCCGGTGACTCCTACGAGCAGTACTTC. The encoded protein is CATPPGDSYEQYF.

The chain recombines TRBV7-9 with TRBJ2-1; 9 nucleotides match TRBD2. The germline gives CDR1 SEHNR, CDR2 FQNEAQ (reference sequence). The length of the CDR3 is 16 residues. The V segment lost 4 bases and the J segment 0 bases; nucleotides outside the gene matches: 4. The CDR3 loop reads CASSSPSGVSYNEQFF. The CDR3, as DNA: TGTGCCAGCAGCTCCCCTAGCGGGGTCTCCTACAATGAGCAGTTCTTC.

This clone was seen a handful of times. This chain's CDR3 is CASSGEGRGSYNEQFF. The CDR3 nucleotides are TGTGCCAGCAGCGGGGAGGGGAGGGGTTCCTACAATGAGCAGTTCTTC. The chain uses TRBV28 and TRBJ2-1; TRBD2 agrees at 7 bases. Per the germline V gene, CDR1 is MDHEN and CDR2 is SYDVKM. CDR3 size: 16 residues. The ends lost 6 bases at V and 1 base at J; junction bases unmatched: 9. The full variable domain, in which reference TRBV28 and TRBJ2-1 provide the parts outside the CDR3, is DVKVTQSSRYLVKRTGEKVFLECVQDMDHENMFWYRQDPGLGLRLIYFSYDVKMKEKGDIPEGYSVSREKKERFSLILESASTNQTSMYLCASSGEGRGSYNEQFFGPGTRLTVL.

The J gene is TRBJ1-1, the V gene TRBV28, with 8 bases matching TRBD1. V dropped 8 bases and J dropped 1; count of bases not matched to a gene: 3. Germline lookup yields CDR1 MDHEN and CDR2 SYDVKM. The length of the CDR3 is 13 residues. The CDR3 spells CASWDRKNTEAFF. DNA for the CDR3: TGTGCCAGCTGGGACAGGAAGAACACTGAAGCTTTCTTT.

J is TRBJ2-7 and V is TRBV18; maybe TRBD1 (5 bases). Germline CDR1 KGHSH, CDR2 LQKENI. V was trimmed by 2 bases and J by 5 bases, leaving 7 bases between them. This CDR3 has 12 residues. This chain's CDR3 is CASSPGADEQYF. The CDR3 region has the DNA TGTGCCAGCTCACCAGGGGCGGACGAGCAGTACTTC. The whole variable domain, remainder taken from reference TRBV18 and TRBJ2-7, is NAGVMQNPRHLVRRRGQEARLRCSPMKGHSHVYWYRQLPEEGLKFMVYLQKENIIDESGMPKERFSAEFPKEGPSILRIQQVVRGDSAAYFCASSPGADEQYFGPGTRLTVT.

The V gene is TRBV3-1 (or the pseudogene TRBV3-2), the J gene TRBJ2-2; 13 bases are a match to TRBD2. J was trimmed by 8 bases and V by 4 bases; bases with no gene match: 4. Germline V lookup: CDR1 LGHDT, CDR2 YNNKEL (reference sequence). This CDR3 has 15 amino acids. CDR3 in amino acids: CASSLGLAGAGELFF. The CDR3, as DNA: TGTGCCAGCAGCCTTGGACTAGCGGGGGCTGGGGAGCTGTTTTTT.

V is TRBV30 and J is TRBJ1-5, with 9 bases identical to TRBD1. Trimming cost V 3 bases and J 6 bases; bases outside gene matches: 6. Per the germline V gene, CDR1 is GTSNPN and CDR2 is SVGIG (reference sequence). The CDR3 length is 14 residues. The CDR3 here is CAWSTGGGTQPQHF. The CDR3 region has the DNA TGTGCCTGGAGCACAGGGGGCGGCACTCAGCCCCAGCATTTT.

The chain employs TRBV19 and TRBJ1-1, with D maybe TRBD1 (6 bases). The CDR3 is 14 residues long. V was shortened by 7 bases and J by 0 bases, with 12 bases between the two germline ends. CDR1 and CDR2 from the germline V gene are LNHDA and SQIVND (reference sequence). The chain's CDR3 is CASTPDRVNTEAFF. Written as DNA, the CDR3 is TGTGCCAGTACCCCGGACAGAGTGAACACTGAAGCTTTCTTT.